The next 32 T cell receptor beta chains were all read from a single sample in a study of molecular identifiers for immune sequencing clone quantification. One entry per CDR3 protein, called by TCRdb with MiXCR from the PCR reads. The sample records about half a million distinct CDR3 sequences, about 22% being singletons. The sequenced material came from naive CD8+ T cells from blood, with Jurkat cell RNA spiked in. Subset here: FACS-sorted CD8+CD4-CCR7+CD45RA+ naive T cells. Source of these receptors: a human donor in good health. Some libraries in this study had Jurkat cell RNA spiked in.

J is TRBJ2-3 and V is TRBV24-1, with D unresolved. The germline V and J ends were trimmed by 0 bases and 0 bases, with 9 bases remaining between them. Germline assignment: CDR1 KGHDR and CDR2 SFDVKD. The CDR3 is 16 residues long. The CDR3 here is CATSDLKGSSTDTQYF. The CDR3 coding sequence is TGTGCCACCAGTGATTTGAAGGGCAGCAGCACAGATACGCAGTATTTT.

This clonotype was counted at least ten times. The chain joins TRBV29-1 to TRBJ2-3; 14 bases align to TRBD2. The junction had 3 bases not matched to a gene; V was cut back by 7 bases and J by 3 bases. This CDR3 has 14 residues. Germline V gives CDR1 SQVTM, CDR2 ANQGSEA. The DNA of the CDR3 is TGCAGCGGAGGGACTAGCGGGAGAACAGATACGCAGTATTTT. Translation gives CSGGTSGRTDTQYF.

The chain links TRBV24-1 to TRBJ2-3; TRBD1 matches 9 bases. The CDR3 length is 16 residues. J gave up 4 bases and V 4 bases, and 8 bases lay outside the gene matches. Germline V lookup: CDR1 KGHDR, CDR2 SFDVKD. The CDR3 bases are TGTGCCACCAGTGACGACGGGACAGGGAGGCCAGATACGCAGTATTTT. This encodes CATSDDGTGRPDTQYF.

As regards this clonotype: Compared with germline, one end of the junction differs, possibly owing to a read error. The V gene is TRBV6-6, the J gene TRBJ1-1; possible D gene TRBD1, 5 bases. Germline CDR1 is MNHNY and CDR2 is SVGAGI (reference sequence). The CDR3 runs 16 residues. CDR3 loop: CASSLGGWGMNTGAFF. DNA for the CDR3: TGTGCCAGCAGCCTGGGGGGTTGGGGTATGAACACTGGAGCTTTCTTT.

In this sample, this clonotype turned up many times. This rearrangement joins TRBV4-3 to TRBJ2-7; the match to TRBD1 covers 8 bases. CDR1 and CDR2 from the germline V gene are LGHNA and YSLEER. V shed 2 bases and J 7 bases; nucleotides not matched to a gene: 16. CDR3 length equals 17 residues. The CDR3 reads CASSQWSLQGVPREQYF. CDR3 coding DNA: TGCGCCAGCAGCCAATGGAGTCTACAGGGGGTTCCGCGTGAGCAGTACTTC.

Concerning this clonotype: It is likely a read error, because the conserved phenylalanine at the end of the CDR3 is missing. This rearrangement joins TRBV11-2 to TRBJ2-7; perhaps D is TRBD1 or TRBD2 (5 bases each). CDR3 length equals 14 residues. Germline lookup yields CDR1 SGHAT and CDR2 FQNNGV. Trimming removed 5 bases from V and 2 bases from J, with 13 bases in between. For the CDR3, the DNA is TGTGCCAGCAGCCCACGGGACGGACCCTACGAGCAGTACCTC. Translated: CASSPRDGPYEQYL.

CDR3 loop: CASRVEQVQETQYF. CDR3 nucleotide sequence: TGTGCCAGCAGGGTTGAACAGGTCCAAGAGACCCAGTACTTC. This chain connects TRBV2 to TRBJ2-5, with a tentative D call TRBD1 (5 bases). This CDR3 spans 14 amino acids. V lost 6 bases to trimming and J lost 1 base, with 12 bases between them. Germline values: CDR1 SNHLY, CDR2 FYNNEI.

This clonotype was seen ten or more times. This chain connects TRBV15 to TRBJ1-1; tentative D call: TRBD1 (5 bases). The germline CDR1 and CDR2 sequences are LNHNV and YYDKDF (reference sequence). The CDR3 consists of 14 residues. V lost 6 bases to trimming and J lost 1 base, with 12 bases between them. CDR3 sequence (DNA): TGTGCCACCAGGACGGCAGGGCCGAACACTGAAGCTTTCTTT. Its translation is CATRTAGPNTEAFF.

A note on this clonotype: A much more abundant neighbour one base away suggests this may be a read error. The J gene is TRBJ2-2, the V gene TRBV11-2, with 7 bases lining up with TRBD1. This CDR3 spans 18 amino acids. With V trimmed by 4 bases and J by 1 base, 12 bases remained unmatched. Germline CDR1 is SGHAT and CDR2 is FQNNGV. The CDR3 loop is CASSSRTGPPVNTGELFF. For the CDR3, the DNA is TGTGCCAGCAGCTCGAGGACAGGTCCTCCTGTGAACACCGGGGAGCTGTTTTTT.

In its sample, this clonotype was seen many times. CDR3 DNA: TGTGCCAGCAGCGTCCGGTCTGATCCCTACGAGCAGTACTTC. Its protein is CASSVRSDPYEQYF. This rearrangement joins TRBV9 to TRBJ2-7; D call uncertain. The germline V gene encodes CDR1 SGDLS and CDR2 YYNGEE. Trimming stripped 2 bases from V and 2 bases from J, with 11 bases between. The CDR3 spans 14 residues.

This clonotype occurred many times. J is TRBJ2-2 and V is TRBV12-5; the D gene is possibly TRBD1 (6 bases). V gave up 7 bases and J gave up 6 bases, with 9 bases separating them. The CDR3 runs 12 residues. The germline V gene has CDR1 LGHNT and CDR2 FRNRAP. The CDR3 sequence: CASAEGAGELFF. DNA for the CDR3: TGTGCTAGTGCCGAGGGGGCCGGGGAGCTGTTTTTT.

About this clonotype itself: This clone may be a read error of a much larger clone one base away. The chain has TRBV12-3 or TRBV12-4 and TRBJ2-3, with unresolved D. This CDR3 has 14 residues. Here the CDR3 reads CASGLGERTDTQYF. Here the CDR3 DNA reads TGTGCCAGCGGTTTGGGTGAACGCACAGATACGCAGTATTTT.

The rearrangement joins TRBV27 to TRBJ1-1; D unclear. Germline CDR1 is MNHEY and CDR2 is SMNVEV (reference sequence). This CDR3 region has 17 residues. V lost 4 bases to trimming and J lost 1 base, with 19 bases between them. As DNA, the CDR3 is TGTGCCAGCAGTTCCTCCCGGCGTGGACTGCGGAACACTGAAGCTTTCTTT. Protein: CASSSSRRGLRNTEAFF.

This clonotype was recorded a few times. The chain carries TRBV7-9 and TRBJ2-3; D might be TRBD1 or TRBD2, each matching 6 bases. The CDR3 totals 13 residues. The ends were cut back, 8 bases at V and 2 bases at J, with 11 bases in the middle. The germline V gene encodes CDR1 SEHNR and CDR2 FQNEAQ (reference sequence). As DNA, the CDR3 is TGTGCCAGCGGGGGGCGGCTCACAGATACGCAGTATTTT. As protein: CASGGRLTDTQYF. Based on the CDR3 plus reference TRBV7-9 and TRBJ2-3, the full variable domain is DTGVSQNPRHKITKRGQNVTFRCDPISEHNRLYWYRQTLGQGPEFLTYFQNEAQLEKSRLLSDRFSAERPKGSFSTLEIQRTEQGDSAMYLCASGGRLTDTQYFGPGTRLTVL.

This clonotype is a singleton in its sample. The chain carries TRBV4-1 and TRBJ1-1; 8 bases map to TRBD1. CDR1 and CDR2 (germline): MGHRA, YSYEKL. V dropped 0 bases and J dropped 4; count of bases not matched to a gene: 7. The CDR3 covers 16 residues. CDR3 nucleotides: TGCGCCAGCAGCCAAGATGGCACAGGGGGAACCACTGAAGCTTTCTTT. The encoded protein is CASSQDGTGGTTEAFF.

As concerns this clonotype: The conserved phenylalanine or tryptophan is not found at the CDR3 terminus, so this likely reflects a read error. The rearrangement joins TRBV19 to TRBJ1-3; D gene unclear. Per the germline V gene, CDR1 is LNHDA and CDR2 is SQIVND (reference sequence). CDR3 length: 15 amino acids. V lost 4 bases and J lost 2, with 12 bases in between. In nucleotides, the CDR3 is TGTGCCAGTAGTACACGGACGGGGACTGGAAACACCATATATTCT. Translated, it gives CASSTRTGTGNTIYS.

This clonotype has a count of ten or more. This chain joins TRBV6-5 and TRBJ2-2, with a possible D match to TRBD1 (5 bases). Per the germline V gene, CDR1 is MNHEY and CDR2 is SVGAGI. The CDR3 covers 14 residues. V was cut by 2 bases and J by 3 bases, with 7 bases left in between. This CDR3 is CASSYGADTGELFF. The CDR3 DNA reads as TGTGCCAGCAGTTACGGGGCGGACACCGGGGAGCTGTTTTTT.

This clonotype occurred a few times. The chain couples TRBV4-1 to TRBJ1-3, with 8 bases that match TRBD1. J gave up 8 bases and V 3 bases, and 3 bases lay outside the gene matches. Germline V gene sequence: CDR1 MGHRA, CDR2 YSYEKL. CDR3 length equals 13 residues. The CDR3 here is CASSQATGDTIYF. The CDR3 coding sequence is TGCGCCAGCAGCCAGGCGACAGGGGACACCATATATTTT.

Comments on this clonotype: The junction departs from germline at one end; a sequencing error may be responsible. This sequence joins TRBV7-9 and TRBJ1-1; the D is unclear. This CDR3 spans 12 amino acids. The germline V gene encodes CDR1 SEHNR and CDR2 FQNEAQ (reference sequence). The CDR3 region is CAGSFRNTEAFF. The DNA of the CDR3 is TGTGCCGGCAGCTTTAGGAACACTGAAGCTTTCTTT.

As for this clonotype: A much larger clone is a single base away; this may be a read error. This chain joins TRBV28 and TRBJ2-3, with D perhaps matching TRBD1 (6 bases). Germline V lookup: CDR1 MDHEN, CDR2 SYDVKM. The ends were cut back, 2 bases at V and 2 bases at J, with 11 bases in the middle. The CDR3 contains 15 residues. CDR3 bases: TGTGCCAGCAGTTTAATGGACAGCCCCACAGATACGCAGTATTTT. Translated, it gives CASSLMDSPTDTQYF.

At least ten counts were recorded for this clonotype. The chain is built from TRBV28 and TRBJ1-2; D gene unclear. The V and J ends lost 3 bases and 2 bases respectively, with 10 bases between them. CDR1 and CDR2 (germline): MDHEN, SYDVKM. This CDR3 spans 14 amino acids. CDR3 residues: CASSFGYTNYGYTF. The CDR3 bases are TGTGCCAGCAGTTTCGGTTACACAAACTATGGCTACACCTTC.

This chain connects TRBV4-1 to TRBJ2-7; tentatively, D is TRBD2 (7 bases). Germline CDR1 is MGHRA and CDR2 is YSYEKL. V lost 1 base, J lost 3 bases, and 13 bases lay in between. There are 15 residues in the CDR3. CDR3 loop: CASSQVAGANYEQYF. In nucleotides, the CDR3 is TGCGCCAGCAGCCAAGTGGCGGGGGCGAACTACGAGCAGTACTTC.

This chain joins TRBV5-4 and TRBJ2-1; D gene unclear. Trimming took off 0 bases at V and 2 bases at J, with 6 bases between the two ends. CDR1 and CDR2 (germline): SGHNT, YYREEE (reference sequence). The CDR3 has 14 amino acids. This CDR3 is CASSLDPTYNEQFF. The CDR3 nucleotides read TGTGCCAGCAGCTTGGATCCAACCTACAATGAGCAGTTCTTC.

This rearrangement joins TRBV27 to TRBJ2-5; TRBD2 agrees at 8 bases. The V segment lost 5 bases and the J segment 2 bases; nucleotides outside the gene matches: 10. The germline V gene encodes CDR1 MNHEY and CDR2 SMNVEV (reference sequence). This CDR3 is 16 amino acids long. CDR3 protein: CASSPARGGEQETQYF. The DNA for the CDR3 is TGTGCCAGCAGTCCGGCTCGGGGGGGCGAACAAGAGACCCAGTACTTC.

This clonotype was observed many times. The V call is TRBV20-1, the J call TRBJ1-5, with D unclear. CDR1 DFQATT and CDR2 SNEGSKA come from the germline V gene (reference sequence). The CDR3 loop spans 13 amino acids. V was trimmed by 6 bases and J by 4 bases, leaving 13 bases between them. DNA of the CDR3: TGCAGTGCCTCCGGCCCTAGGAATCAGCCCCAGCATTTT. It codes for CSASGPRNQPQHF.

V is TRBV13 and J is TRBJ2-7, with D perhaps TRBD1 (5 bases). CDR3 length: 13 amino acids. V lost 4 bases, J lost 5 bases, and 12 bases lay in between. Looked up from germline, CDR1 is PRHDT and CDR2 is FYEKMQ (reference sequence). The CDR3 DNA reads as TGTGCCAGCAGCTCGACAGTTACGCACGAGCAGTACTTC. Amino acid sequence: CASSSTVTHEQYF.

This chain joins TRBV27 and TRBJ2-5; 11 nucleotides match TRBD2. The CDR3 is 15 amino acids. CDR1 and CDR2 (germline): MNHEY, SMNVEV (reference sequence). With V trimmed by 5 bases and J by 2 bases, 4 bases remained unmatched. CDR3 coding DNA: TGTGCCAGCAGTCTCATAGCGGGGGGGCAAGAGACCCAGTACTTC. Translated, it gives CASSLIAGGQETQYF.

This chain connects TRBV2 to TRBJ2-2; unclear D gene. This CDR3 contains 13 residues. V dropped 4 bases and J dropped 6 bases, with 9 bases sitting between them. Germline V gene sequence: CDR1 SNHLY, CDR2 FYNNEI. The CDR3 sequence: CASSVDGPGELFF. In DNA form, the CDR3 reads TGTGCCAGCAGTGTAGACGGCCCCGGGGAGCTGTTTTTT.

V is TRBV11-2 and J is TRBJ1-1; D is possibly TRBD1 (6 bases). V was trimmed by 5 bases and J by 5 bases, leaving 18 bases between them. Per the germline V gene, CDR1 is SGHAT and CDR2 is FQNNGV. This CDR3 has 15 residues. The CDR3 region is CASSLLQGSETEAFF. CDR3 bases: TGTGCCAGCAGCCTCCTACAGGGAAGTGAAACTGAAGCTTTCTTT.

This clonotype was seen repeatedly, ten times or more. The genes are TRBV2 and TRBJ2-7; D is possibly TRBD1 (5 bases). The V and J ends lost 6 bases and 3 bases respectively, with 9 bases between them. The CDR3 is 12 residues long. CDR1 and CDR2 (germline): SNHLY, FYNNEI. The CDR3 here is CASSIGDYEQYF. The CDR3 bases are TGTGCCAGCAGCATAGGGGACTACGAGCAGTACTTC.

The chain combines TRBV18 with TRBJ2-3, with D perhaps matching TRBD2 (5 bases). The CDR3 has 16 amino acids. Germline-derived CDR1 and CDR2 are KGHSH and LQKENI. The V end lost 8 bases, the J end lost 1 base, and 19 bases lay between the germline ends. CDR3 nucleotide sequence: TGTGCCAGCCACACCAAATGGGGAGAGGGCACAGATACGCAGTATTTT. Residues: CASHTKWGEGTDTQYF.

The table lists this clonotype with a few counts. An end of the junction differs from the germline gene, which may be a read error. Written as DNA, the CDR3 is TGCAGTGCTAAAGGACTAGCGGAGCCAACAGATTCGCAGTATTTT. Its translation is CSAKGLAEPTDSQYF. The chain combines TRBV20-1 with TRBJ2-3; 10 bases map to TRBD2. This CDR3 comprises 15 residues. Germline loops: CDR1 DFQATT, CDR2 SNEGSKA (reference sequence).